These 24 T cell receptor beta chains were sequenced from one sample in a study of blood T cell repertoires in COVID-19. The table came from immunoSEQ multiplex PCR; TCRdb's copy has only in-frame clones and leaves some out. The sample has 150,000 to 180,000 clones, roughly nine tenths seen once. Input material: peripheral blood. These receptors were obtained from a man aged 50-60 years with acute or convalescent COVID-19.

This clone showed up just once. This chain connects TRBV10-2 to TRBJ2-1, with D possibly being TRBD1 (6 bases). CDR1 and CDR2 (germline): WSHSY, SAAADI. This CDR3 is 15 amino acids long. Trimming cost V 3 bases and J 7 bases, with 16 bases left between them. The CDR3 DNA reads as TGCGCCAGCAGTGATCACAGGGTTGGGGGTAATGAGCAGTTCTTC. It specifies CASSDHRVGGNEQFF.

Turning to this clone: The junction and the germline gene differ at one end; a read error may be behind it. The chain has TRBV11-2 and TRBJ1-6, with D perhaps TRBD1 (6 bases). Germline lookup yields CDR1 SGHAT and CDR2 FQNNGV. This CDR3 spans 18 amino acids. The CDR3 DNA is TGTGCCAGCAGCTTAGGGTCAGGGGCCCTGACGGATAAGTCACCCCTCCACTTT. Encoded protein: CASSLGSGALTDKSPLHF.

This clone was counted once. This chain links TRBV28 with TRBJ2-7; 9 bases align to TRBD2. The CDR3 has 13 residues. J lost 6 bases, V lost 4 bases, and 4 bases had no gene match. Looked up from germline, CDR1 is MDHEN and CDR2 is SYDVKM. The CDR3 nucleotides read TGTGCCAGCAGTTCCGGGACTAGCTTCGAGCAGTACTTC. Encoded protein: CASSSGTSFEQYF.

The chain carries TRBV19 and TRBJ2-5; 14 nucleotides line up with TRBD2. The junction had 5 bases not matched to a gene; V was cut back by 6 bases and J by 2 bases. Germline values: CDR1 LNHDA, CDR2 SQIVND (reference sequence). CDR3 length: 16 residues. The CDR3 is CASSRTSGGLQETQYF. Here the CDR3 DNA reads TGTGCCAGTAGCCGGACTAGCGGGGGGTTACAAGAGACCCAGTACTTC.

The rearrangement links TRBV6-4 to TRBJ1-1; TRBD1 might be the D (6 bases). The CDR3 is made up of 15 amino acids. The germline V and J ends were trimmed by 6 bases and 1 base, with 15 bases remaining between them. Germline V gene lookup returns CDR1 MRHNA and CDR2 SNTAGT. The CDR3 bases are TGTGCCAGCAGAAGGGGGATTTTGGGGAACACTGAAGCTTTCTTT. This translates into CASRRGILGNTEAFF.

The chain is built from TRBV19 and TRBJ1-2; D unclear. Germline V CDR1 and CDR2: LNHDA, SQIVND (reference sequence). V shed 4 bases and J shed 4 bases, with 19 bases lying between them. The CDR3 contains 16 residues. CDR3 coding DNA: TGTGCCAGTAGTACCGGAATTGATCGGCGGCTCTATGGCTACACCTTC. This encodes CASSTGIDRRLYGYTF.

The chain carries TRBV4-3 and TRBJ1-4; 8 bases match TRBD1. This CDR3 has 16 residues. J was trimmed by 0 bases and V by 5 bases; bases with no gene match: 5. Germline assignment: CDR1 LGHNA and CDR2 YSLEER. For the CDR3, the DNA is TGCGCCAGCAGCTCTGGACAGGGAGCAACTAATGAAAAACTGTTTTTT. Its protein product is CASSSGQGATNEKLFF.

The gene calls are TRBV4-3 and TRBJ1-2, with a tentative D call TRBD1 (5 bases). V was trimmed by 0 bases and J by 1 base, leaving 9 bases between them. The CDR3 spans 15 residues. The germline V gene encodes CDR1 LGHNA and CDR2 YSLEER. The CDR3, as DNA: TGCGCCAGCAGCCAAGACAGGGCTGGTAACTATGGCTACACCTTC. Its protein product is CASSQDRAGNYGYTF.

The chain has TRBV5-8 and TRBJ2-1; TRBD2 matches 9 bases. Germline V lookup: CDR1 SGHTS, CDR2 YDEGEE. The CDR3 sequence is 15 residues long. V shed 3 bases and J 0 bases; nucleotides not matched to a gene: 1. This chain's CDR3 is CASSSSGNSYNEQFF. DNA of the CDR3: TGTGCCAGCAGCTCTAGCGGGAACTCCTACAATGAGCAGTTCTTC.

The CDR3 here is CASMAPQGFTGELFF. In DNA form, the CDR3 reads TGTGCCAGTATGGCGCCACAGGGGTTTACCGGGGAGCTGTTTTTT. The rearrangement uses TRBV19 and TRBJ2-2, with TRBD1 matching 7 bases. Germline values: CDR1 LNHDA, CDR2 SQIVND (reference sequence). V trimming: 7 bases; J trimming: 5 bases; junction bases outside the gene matches: 10. This CDR3 region has 15 residues.

The sample holds one count of this clone. This chain uses TRBV7-8 with TRBJ2-2; 9 positions match TRBD2. This CDR3 spans 17 amino acids. J gave up 7 bases and V 5 bases, and 14 bases lay outside the gene matches. The germline gives CDR1 SGHVS, CDR2 FQNEAQ. The CDR3 region is CASSLKPPGLAIGELFF. CDR3 DNA sequence: TGTGCCAGCAGCCTGAAACCTCCGGGACTAGCTATCGGGGAGCTGTTTTTT. Full variable domain (missing parts from reference TRBV7-8 and TRBJ2-2): GAGVSQSPRYKVAKRGQDVALRCDPISGHVSLFWYQQALGQGPEFLTYFQNEAQLDKSGLPSDRFFAERPEGSVSTLKIQRTQQEDSAVYLCASSLKPPGLAIGELFFGEGSRLTVL.

The chain uses TRBV3-1 (or the pseudogene TRBV3-2) and TRBJ1-2; 7 nucleotides agree with TRBD1. Per the germline V gene, CDR1 is LGHDT and CDR2 is YNNKEL (reference sequence). This CDR3 spans 16 amino acids. The trim removed 0 bases at V and 6 bases at J, leaving 10 bases unmatched. CDR3 amino acids: CASSQESGGNRNGYTF. As DNA, the CDR3 is TGTGCCAGCAGCCAAGAATCAGGGGGAAATCGTAATGGCTACACCTTC.

As DNA, the CDR3 is TGTGCCAGCAGCAAGGGACAGGGGGCCTACAATGAGCAGTTCTTC. Translating it yields CASSKGQGAYNEQFF. J is TRBJ2-1 and V is TRBV9; 11 nucleotides agree with TRBD1. CDR1 and CDR2 (germline): SGDLS, YYNGEE. The CDR3 has 15 residues. The trim removed 4 bases at V and 2 bases at J, leaving 2 bases unmatched.

The rearrangement uses TRBV11-2 and TRBJ2-5; D unclear. Germline-derived CDR1 and CDR2 are SGHAT and FQNNGV. CDR3 length: 18 amino acids. The V gene lost 0 bases and the J gene lost 4 bases, with 21 bases spanning the gap. The CDR3 protein is CASSLDFRHSSDGETQYF. The DNA of the CDR3 is TGTGCCAGCAGCTTAGATTTTCGTCACAGCTCCGACGGAGAGACCCAGTACTTC.

In DNA form, the CDR3 reads TGTGCCAGCAGCTTAGGTGGGGAGGTCAATGAAAAACTGTTTTTT. Its protein is CASSLGGEVNEKLFF. This chain links TRBV7-9 with TRBJ1-4; no firm D call. There are 15 residues in the CDR3. Germline lookup yields CDR1 SEHNR and CDR2 FQNEAQ (reference sequence). Trimming stripped 1 base from V and 5 bases from J, with 11 bases between.

The J gene is TRBJ2-2, the V gene TRBV28; 8 bases are a match to TRBD1. Germline-derived CDR1 and CDR2 are MDHEN and SYDVKM. J lost 2 bases, V lost 6 bases, and 8 bases had no gene match. This CDR3 spans 16 amino acids. The CDR3 region is CASSLQGAVNTGELFF. The DNA of the CDR3 is TGTGCCAGCAGCTTGCAGGGGGCGGTTAACACCGGGGAGCTGTTTTTT.

The rearrangement joins TRBV19 to TRBJ2-1; 8 bases align to TRBD2. CDR1 is LNHDA, CDR2 SQIVND, per germline (reference sequence). CDR3 length: 15 residues. V shed 4 bases and J 5 bases; nucleotides not matched to a gene: 7. CDR3 sequence reads: CASSTSTSAHNEQFF. CDR3 coding DNA: TGTGCCAGTAGTACCTCGACTAGCGCGCACAATGAGCAGTTCTTC.

The chain has TRBV7-2 and TRBJ2-7, with TRBD2 identical over 7 bases. Looked up from germline, CDR1 is SGHTA and CDR2 is FQGNSA. V dropped 5 bases and J dropped 3; count of bases not matched to a gene: 10. The CDR3 loop spans 15 amino acids. The CDR3 nucleotides read TGTGCCAGCAGCCTGTCAGACGGGGGGTACTACGAGCAGTACTTC. Residues: CASSLSDGGYYEQYF.

The V call is TRBV28, the J call TRBJ2-5; 7 bases line up with TRBD1. Germline-derived CDR1 and CDR2 are MDHEN and SYDVKM. Trimming took 4 bases from V and 2 from J; bases not matched to a gene: 7. This CDR3 is built from 15 residues. The CDR3 region has the DNA TGTGCCAGCAGTTATCTCCTGGGACAGCAAGAGACCCAGTACTTC. Translation: CASSYLLGQQETQYF.

This clone was detected once. The chain joins TRBV7-2 to TRBJ2-3, with 11 nucleotides matching TRBD2. After removal of 5 bases from V and 3 bases from J, the junction contained 16 bases not matched to a gene. The germline gives CDR1 SGHTA, CDR2 FQGNSA. This CDR3 has 19 residues. The CDR3 loop reads CASSLRGATSGRGTDTQYF. As DNA, the CDR3 is TGTGCCAGCAGCCTCAGGGGAGCCACTAGCGGGAGAGGGACAGATACGCAGTATTTT.

V and J are TRBV3-1 (or the pseudogene TRBV3-2) and TRBJ2-5; D possibly corresponds to TRBD2 (6 bases). The CDR3 length is 14 residues. CDR1 and CDR2 (germline): LGHDT, YNNKEL (reference sequence). The V end was cut by 3 bases, the J end by 3 bases, with 11 bases between. CDR3 sequence: CASSQGDSKETQYF. The CDR3 coding sequence is TGTGCCAGCAGCCAGGGGGACTCCAAAGAGACCCAGTACTTC.

This chain links TRBV3-1 (or the pseudogene TRBV3-2) with TRBJ2-1; TRBD2 agrees at 12 bases. Germline CDR1 and CDR2: LGHDT and YNNKEL (reference sequence). J lost 7 bases, V lost 2 bases, and 6 bases had no gene match. The CDR3 has 16 residues. CDR3 protein: CASSQRPSGGANEQFF. The DNA of the CDR3 is TGTGCCAGCAGCCAAAGGCCTAGCGGGGGGGCTAATGAGCAGTTCTTC.

J is TRBJ2-2 and V is TRBV21-1; the listed D gene, TRBD2, was not tested against the DNA. TRBV21-1 is a pseudogene segment. This CDR3 comprises 15 residues. Here the CDR3 reads CASSKEGWDTGELFF. DNA for the CDR3: TGTGCCAGCAGCAAGGAGGGTTGGGACACCGGGGAGCTGTTTTTT.

The CDR3 nucleotides are TGTGCCAGCAGCTCCCGAGCGGGTCTTAGCACAGATACGCAGTATTTT. Protein: CASSSRAGLSTDTQYF. The chain uses TRBV7-2 and TRBJ2-3; D might be TRBD2 (6 bases). Germline lookup yields CDR1 SGHTA and CDR2 FQGNSA. This CDR3 is built from 16 residues. V gave up 4 bases and J gave up 0 bases, with 14 bases separating them. Using reference TRBV7-2 and TRBJ2-3 for the parts outside the CDR3, the full variable domain is GAGVSQSPSNKVTEKGKDVELRCDPISGHTALYWYRQSLGQGLEFLIYFQGNSAPDKSGLPSDRFSAERTGGSVSTLTIQRTQQEDSAVYLCASSSRAGLSTDTQYFGPGTRLTVL.